The T cell receptor beta chain under discussion was sequenced for a study of blood T cell repertoires in COVID-19. Looking at the study overall: PBMCs, B-cell-depleted T cells, or T cells were the source of the cDNA or gDNA that made up the material.

Original handling: Amplification from reference gene primers served as the basis for estimated nucleated cell counts. Produced via immunoSEQ multiplex PCR; TCRdb's table is partial and in-frame only. The V and J calls and clone size come from that table; D and trimming were worked out from the DNA. The sample lists approximately 200,000 clones, approximately 82% occurring once. With 7 bases removed from V and 7 bases from J, the gap between germline ends came to 20 bases. Germline lookup yields CDR1 SGHTA and CDR2 FQGNSA. The CDR3 covers 14 residues. This clone was observed once. The sequenced sample was peripheral blood. This clonotype was obtained from a human donor with acute or convalescent COVID-19. The donor label of this sample is uncertain. V and J are TRBV7-2 and TRBJ2-7; D is ambiguous. CDR3 sequence (DNA): TGTGCCAGCACCGCAGACATCTCCGCGCCGGAGCAGTACTTC. Residues: CASTADISAPEQYF.